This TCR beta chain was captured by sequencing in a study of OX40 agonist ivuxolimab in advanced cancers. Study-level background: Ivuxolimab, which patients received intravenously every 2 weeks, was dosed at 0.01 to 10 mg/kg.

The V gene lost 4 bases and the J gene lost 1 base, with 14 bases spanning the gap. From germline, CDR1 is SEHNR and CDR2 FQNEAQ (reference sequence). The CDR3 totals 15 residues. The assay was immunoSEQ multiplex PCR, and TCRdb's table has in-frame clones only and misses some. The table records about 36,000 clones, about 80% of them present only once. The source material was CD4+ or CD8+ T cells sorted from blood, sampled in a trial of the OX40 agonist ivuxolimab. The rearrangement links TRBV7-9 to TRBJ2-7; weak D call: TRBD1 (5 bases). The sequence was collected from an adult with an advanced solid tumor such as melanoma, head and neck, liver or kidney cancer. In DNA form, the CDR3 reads TGTGCCAGCAGCTCCCCTAGACAGACTTCCTACGAGCAGTACTTC. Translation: CASSSPRQTSYEQYF.